The subject of this entry is one T cell receptor (beta chain). The entry originates in a study of blood T cell repertoires in COVID-19. Overall study: The United States, Italy and Spain supplied acute and convalescent COVID-19 samples.

Germline loops: CDR1 MNHEY, CDR2 SMNVEV (reference sequence). Between the trimmed V and J ends, which lost 2 bases and 10 bases, there was a span of 15 bases. The CDR3 spans 15 residues. TCRdb's copy holds only in-frame clones and misses some; the assay was immunoSEQ multiplex PCR. The data show some 400,000 clones, around 89% seen once. Sequenced input: peripheral blood. This receptor was taken from a man between 18 and 35 years old with active or convalescent COVID-19. The chain couples TRBV27 to TRBJ1-6; no reliable D call. Here the CDR3 reads CASSLVGGINSPLHF. In nucleotides, the CDR3 is TGTGCCAGCAGTTTAGTAGGAGGGATAAACTCACCCCTCCACTTT.